Below, 25 T cell receptor beta chains from the same sample are listed, as sequenced in a study of blood T cell repertoires in COVID-19. Generated by immunoSEQ multiplex PCR, the TCRdb table keeps only in-frame clones and is missing some. The profile shows around 92,000 clones, around 86% of them singletons. The source material was peripheral blood. These receptors all stem from a human donor in a cohort sampled during active COVID-19.

The rearrangement uses TRBV9 and TRBJ2-1; maybe TRBD1 (6 bases). Germline CDR1 SGDLS, CDR2 YYNGEE. There are 14 residues in the CDR3. Trimming left V 3 bases short and J 4 bases short, with 11 bases between. CDR3 amino acids: CASSAQGTYNEQFF. The CDR3 nucleotides read TGTGCCAGCAGCGCCCAGGGGACGTACAATGAGCAGTTCTTC.

The chain is built from TRBV5-6 and TRBJ1-3; D uncertain. This CDR3 comprises 13 residues. The V and J ends lost 5 bases and 0 bases respectively, with 6 bases between them. Germline V lookup: CDR1 SGHDT, CDR2 YYEEEE. CDR3 nucleotides: TGTGCCAGCAGGTGGGCCTCTGGAAACACCATATATTTT. Translating it yields CASRWASGNTIYF.

The J gene is TRBJ1-2, the V gene TRBV4-2; D perhaps matches TRBD1 (5 bases). V lost 0 bases to trimming and J lost 8 bases, with 16 bases between them. Germline loops: CDR1 LGHNA, CDR2 YNFKEQ. The CDR3 consists of 15 residues. CDR3 in DNA: TGTGCCAGCAGCCAAGATAAGAGGTGGGGCGGAGGCTACACCTTC. It is translated as CASSQDKRWGGGYTF.

The chain uses TRBV6-6 and TRBJ2-5; D possibly corresponds to TRBD2 (5 bases). The ends were cut back, 2 bases at V and 4 bases at J, with 11 bases in the middle. The CDR3 totals 14 residues. CDR1 and CDR2 from the germline V gene are MNHNY and SVGAGI (reference sequence). CDR3 amino acids: CASSYTRAVETQYF. CDR3 sequence (DNA): TGTGCCAGCAGTTACACTAGGGCAGTAGAGACCCAGTACTTC.

The chain recombines TRBV5-6 with TRBJ2-7, with 8 bases fitting TRBD1. CDR1 is SGHDT and CDR2 is YYEEEE in the germline V gene. Trimming at V came to 3 bases and at J to 3 bases, leaving 8 bases not matched to a gene. This CDR3 is built from 15 residues. The CDR3 coding sequence is TGTGCCAGCAGCTCCAGGGGGCACACTGGCTACGAGCAGTACTTC. Its translation: CASSSRGHTGYEQYF.

The V and J genes are TRBV5-5 and TRBJ2-3, with D possibly being TRBD2 (5 bases). This CDR3 contains 14 residues. In germline, CDR1 is SGHKS, CDR2 YYEKEE (reference sequence). The V and J ends lost 2 bases and 6 bases respectively, with 13 bases between them. CDR3 loop: CASSFRLAGDTQYF. The CDR3 region has the DNA TGTGCCAGCAGCTTTAGGCTAGCTGGGGATACGCAGTATTTT.

This chain joins TRBV4-2 and TRBJ2-7; D perhaps matches TRBD2 (6 bases). Per the germline V gene, CDR1 is LGHNA and CDR2 is YNFKEQ. CDR3 size: 15 residues. Trimming stripped 0 bases from V and 4 bases from J, with 13 bases between. CDR3 sequence: CASSQDLAGGYEQYF. DNA for the CDR3: TGTGCCAGCAGCCAAGATCTAGCCGGGGGTTACGAGCAGTACTTC.

The V gene is TRBV28, the J gene TRBJ2-7; D call uncertain. V was clipped by 8 bases and J by 1 base, with 6 bases between them. The germline CDR1 and CDR2 sequences are MDHEN and SYDVKM. The CDR3 length is 11 residues. CDR3 coding DNA: TGTGCCAGCCAGGATTCCTACGAGCAGTACTTC. This encodes CASQDSYEQYF.

The chain has TRBV19 and TRBJ1-1; maybe TRBD1 (6 bases). Germline V gene data show CDR1 as LNHDA and CDR2 as SQIVND (reference sequence). There are 14 residues in the CDR3. Trimming shortened V by 3 bases and J by 0 bases, and 8 bases separated the two germline ends. The CDR3 nucleotides are TGTGCCAGTAGTATGAACAGGGTGAACACTGAAGCTTTCTTT. Translating gives CASSMNRVNTEAFF.

The chain couples TRBV11-2 to TRBJ2-7; D ambiguous. The length of the CDR3 is 15 residues. The germline gives CDR1 SGHAT, CDR2 FQNNGV. Trimming removed 4 bases at V and 0 bases at J, with 13 bases between. CDR3: CASSSQDLSSYEQYF. The CDR3 DNA reads as TGTGCCAGCAGCTCCCAGGATCTGAGCTCCTACGAGCAGTACTTC.

The chain has TRBV25-1 and TRBJ1-6, with D unclear. This CDR3 comprises 16 residues. V was shortened by 2 bases and J by 9 bases, with 17 bases between the two germline ends. CDR1 and CDR2 from the germline V gene are MGHDK and SYGVNS. The CDR3 reads CASSEEWIPRGSPLHF. The CDR3, as DNA: TGTGCCAGCAGTGAAGAATGGATCCCTCGGGGTTCACCCCTCCACTTT.

The chain employs TRBV5-8 and TRBJ2-3; no definite D call. Trimming removed 0 bases from V and 9 bases from J, with 8 bases in between. CDR1 is SGHTS and CDR2 is YDEGEE in the germline V gene. This CDR3 region has 12 residues. CDR3 sequence (DNA): TGTGCCAGCAGCTTGGTTCTGACAACGCAGTATTTT. Its translation is CASSLVLTTQYF.

The chain joins TRBV11-3 to TRBJ2-2; maybe TRBD1 (6 bases). Germline assignment: CDR1 SGHNT and CDR2 YENEEA. CDR3 length: 15 residues. Trimming took off 3 bases at V and 1 base at J, with 9 bases between the two ends. The CDR3 here is CASSLSGENTGELFF. DNA of the CDR3: TGTGCCAGCAGCTTGTCAGGGGAGAACACCGGGGAGCTGTTTTTT.

This sequence joins TRBV19 and TRBJ2-6; D uncertain. Trimming cost V 1 base and J 0 bases, with 16 bases left between them. Germline-derived CDR1 and CDR2 are LNHDA and SQIVND (reference sequence). This CDR3 spans 19 amino acids. The chain's CDR3 is CASSIAPGSLFSGANVLTF. The CDR3 region has the DNA TGTGCCAGTAGTATAGCCCCCGGTTCCCTCTTCTCTGGGGCCAACGTCCTGACTTTC.

The chain uses TRBV6-5 and TRBJ1-2; TRBD1 matches 7 bases. Germline V gene data show CDR1 as MNHEY and CDR2 as SVGAGI. The CDR3 extends over 15 amino acids. V lost 6 bases and J lost 6; bases outside the gene matches: 13. Here the CDR3 reads CASRLATTGKDGYTF. The CDR3 bases are TGTGCCAGCAGGCTAGCGACGACAGGGAAGGATGGCTACACCTTC.

The chain uses TRBV14 and TRBJ1-2; 7 nucleotides match TRBD1. Trimming removed 3 bases from V and 0 bases from J; junction bases left unmatched: 16. The CDR3 is made up of 19 amino acids. From germline, CDR1 is SGHDN and CDR2 FVKESK. CDR3: CASSQWGQPYSLANYGYTF. CDR3 DNA: TGTGCCAGCAGCCAGTGGGGACAGCCATATTCGTTAGCTAACTATGGCTACACCTTC. Filled out from reference TRBV14 and TRBJ1-2, the complete variable domain reads EAGVTQFPSHSVIEKGQTVTLRCDPISGHDNLYWYRRVMGKEIKFLLHFVKESKQDESGMPNNRFLAERTGGTYSTLKVQPAELEDSGVYFCASSQWGQPYSLANYGYTFGSGTRLTVV.

The chain links TRBV29-1 to TRBJ2-7; 9 nucleotides agree with TRBD1. The CDR3 is made up of 15 amino acids. Germline assignment: CDR1 SQVTM and CDR2 ANQGSEA. The trim removed 6 bases at V and 4 bases at J, leaving 13 bases unmatched. The DNA of the CDR3 is TGCAGCGTCGCGGCGGACGGGACAGGGTCTTACGAGCAGTACTTC. Residues: CSVAADGTGSYEQYF.

This chain connects TRBV6-5 to TRBJ2-2; a weak D match, TRBD2 (6 bases). The germline CDR1 and CDR2 sequences are MNHEY and SVGAGI. The CDR3 length is 14 residues. Trimming removed 2 bases at V and 4 bases at J, with 8 bases between. DNA of the CDR3: TGTGCCAGCAGTTACCCGGGGGTCACCGGGGAGCTGTTTTTT. This encodes CASSYPGVTGELFF.

This chain joins TRBV7-9 and TRBJ2-5; no clear D. The CDR3 covers 12 residues. Per germline, CDR1 SEHNR and CDR2 FQNEAQ (reference sequence). With 3 bases removed from V and 4 bases from J, the gap between germline ends came to 6 bases. The CDR3: CASSLNGETQYF. In nucleotides, the CDR3 is TGTGCCAGCAGCTTGAACGGAGAGACCCAGTACTTC. Together with reference TRBV7-9 and TRBJ2-5, the CDR3 gives the full variable domain: DTGVSQNPRHKITKRGQNVTFRCDPISEHNRLYWYRQTLGQGPEFLTYFQNEAQLEKSRLLSDRFSAERPKGSFSTLEIQRTEQGDSAMYLCASSLNGETQYFGPGTRLLVL.

The chain couples TRBV28 to TRBJ2-7; 11 bases fit TRBD1. This CDR3 has 15 amino acids. Germline loops: CDR1 MDHEN, CDR2 SYDVKM. J was trimmed by 4 bases and V by 6 bases; bases with no gene match: 8. CDR3 sequence: CASSPTGTGGYEQYF. In DNA form, the CDR3 reads TGTGCCAGCAGCCCGACCGGGACAGGGGGATACGAGCAGTACTTC.

This chain links TRBV28 with TRBJ2-1; 11 nucleotides match TRBD2. Per germline, CDR1 MDHEN and CDR2 SYDVKM. V dropped 5 bases and J dropped 7; count of bases not matched to a gene: 7. There are 15 residues in the CDR3. The CDR3 sequence is CASSHSGRATNEQFF. The DNA for the CDR3 is TGTGCCAGCAGTCATAGCGGGAGGGCCACAAATGAGCAGTTCTTC.

The chain is built from TRBV4-3 and TRBJ2-7; D ambiguous. The CDR3 consists of 16 residues. The germline V gene has CDR1 LGHNA and CDR2 YSLEER. V was pared by 1 base and J by 0 bases, with 13 bases between. In DNA, the CDR3 is TGCGCCAGCAGCCAAGGATGGCAGGCCTCCTCCTACGAGCAGTACTTC. Its translation: CASSQGWQASSYEQYF.

This chain links TRBV3-1 (or the pseudogene TRBV3-2) with TRBJ2-4, with D perhaps matching TRBD2 (6 bases). Trimming stripped 0 bases from V and 8 bases from J, with 17 bases between. The CDR3 totals 16 residues. CDR1 is LGHDT and CDR2 is YNNKEL in the germline V gene (reference sequence). CDR3 sequence (DNA): TGTGCCAGCAGCCAAGATCTGACGGGAGAGGTTGACATTCAGTACTTC. Protein product: CASSQDLTGEVDIQYF.

The sample holds a few counts of this clone. This chain uses TRBV9 with TRBJ2-1; 12 bases agree with TRBD1. Germline V gene data show CDR1 as SGDLS and CDR2 as YYNGEE. With 5 bases clipped from V and 2 bases from J, the junction kept 2 bases outside the gene matches. The CDR3 totals 15 residues. CDR3 DNA: TGTGCCAGCAGTCGGGACAGGGGGCCCTACAATGAGCAGTTCTTC. It is translated as CASSRDRGPYNEQFF.

This clone was observed many times. The chain employs TRBV6-5 and TRBJ2-1; TRBD2 matches 8 bases. CDR3 size: 11 residues. The junction had 6 bases not matched to a gene; V was cut back by 6 bases and J by 14 bases. Germline CDR1 MNHEY, CDR2 SVGAGI. The CDR3 DNA reads TGTGCCAGCAGCCCCGGGGGGGCCGAGTTCTTC. This encodes CASSPGGAEFF.